This T cell receptor beta chain is drawn from a study of shared clonotypes between healthy human individuals. Researchers divided each subset's genomic DNA evenly across several immunoSEQ plates. Assay used: immunoSEQ multiplex PCR; TCRdb lists only in-frame clones, some missing. The sample holds about 2.4 million clones, roughly 93% seen once. Donors were healthy HIV-negative adults without recent acute infections or vaccinations. The germline CDR1 and CDR2 sequences are MDHEN and SYDVKM. The CDR3 totals 14 residues. V trimming: 6 bases; J trimming: 6 bases; junction bases outside the gene matches: 5.

This receptor was identified in a man aged 18 to 35 in good health. Some clones in this sample may be carry-over from other donors' samples. The chain has TRBV28 and TRBJ2-1, with TRBD2 identical over 10 bases. Sequenced material: naive CD4+ T cells from PBMCs. Subset denoted: CD45RA+ positively selected. The CDR3 is CASRLLAGINEQFF. The CDR3 DNA reads as TGTGCCAGCAGGCTACTAGCGGGAATCAATGAGCAGTTCTTC.